This T cell receptor beta chain was retrieved from a study of T cells in Graves' hyperthyroidism and ophthalmopathy. Study information: Peripheral blood was collected at initial diagnosis, before any treatment.

Across 18 months, stable Graves' hyperthyroidism was marked by no progression to ophthalmopathy. The V gene's germline CDR1 is WNHNN and CDR2 SYGVQD (reference sequence). V lost 10 bases and J lost 3; bases outside the gene matches: 8. This CDR3 spans 14 amino acids. TCR beta CDR3 sequences were amplified from RNA transcripts. First-round RT-PCR of the TCR CDR3 relied on the HTBI primer set. TCRdb passed the multiplex PCR reads through MiXCR, listing each CDR3 protein once. The data hold more than 300,000 distinct CDR3 sequences, with 14% observed a single time. The chain links TRBV10-1 to TRBJ2-7; 11 positions agree with TRBD1. The sample comprised blood. The receptor's source is a woman under 40 with Graves' hyperthyroidism. In DNA, the CDR3 is TGCGCCACGATGGCCGGGACAGGGGGCTACGAGCAGTACTTC. Amino acid sequence: CATMAGTGGYEQYF.